This TCR beta chain is from a study of CD8+ T cells in alopecia areata. Broader study findings: For lesional scalp, especially alopecia totalis/universalis, clonality was higher than in normal scalp. Mice showed clearer TCR sharing than patients did, a gap that was possibly HLA-related.

Comments on this clone: What it recognizes is unknown.

The CDR3 has 14 residues. CDR1 is SEHNR and CDR2 is FQNEAQ in the germline V gene (reference sequence). Trimming removed 5 bases from V and 4 bases from J; junction bases left unmatched: 3. Extracted RNA was reverse transcribed, and the resulting cDNA served as sequencing template. Sequencing was performed with immunoSEQ multiplex PCR; in TCRdb, only in-frame clones are kept and a portion is missing. The top ten clones hold under 2% of a sample with 35,000 to 45,000 clones, roughly half of them seen once. CD4+ cells of four or five patients were subjected to sorting into CD25+CD127- cells. Samples from alopecia areata patients were lesional scalp punch biopsies and peripheral blood. It was from PBMCs that CD4+ and CD8+ T cells were sorted.

Specimen: CD4+ Tregs sorted from blood. The chain has TRBV7-9 and TRBJ2-1, with 9 bases identical to TRBD2. The clonotype originates from a human donor with alopecia areata. CDR3 loop: CASSRLAAYNEQFF. As DNA, the CDR3 is TGTGCCAGCAGCCGACTAGCGGCTTACAATGAGCAGTTCTTC.